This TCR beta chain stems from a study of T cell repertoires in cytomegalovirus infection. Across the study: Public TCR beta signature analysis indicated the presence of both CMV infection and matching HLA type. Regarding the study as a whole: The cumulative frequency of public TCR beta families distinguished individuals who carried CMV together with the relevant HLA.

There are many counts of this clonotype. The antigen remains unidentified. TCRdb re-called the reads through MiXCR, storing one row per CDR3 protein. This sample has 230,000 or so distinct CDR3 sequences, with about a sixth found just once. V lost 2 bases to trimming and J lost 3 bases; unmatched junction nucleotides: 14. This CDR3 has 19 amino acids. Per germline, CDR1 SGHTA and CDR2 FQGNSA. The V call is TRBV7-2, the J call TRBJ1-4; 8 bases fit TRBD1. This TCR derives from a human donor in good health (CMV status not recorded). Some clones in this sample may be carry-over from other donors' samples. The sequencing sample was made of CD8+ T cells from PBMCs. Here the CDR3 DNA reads TGTGCCAGCAGCTTAAGGGGGACAGGCCAGGGGACGGCTAATGAAAAACTGTTTTTT. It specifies CASSLRGTGQGTANEKLFF.